These 8 T cell receptor beta chains came from one sample sequenced in a study of molecular identifiers for immune sequencing clone quantification. MiXCR, run by TCRdb on the PCR reads, gives a single entry per CDR3 protein. The sample holds 38,000 or so distinct CDR3 sequences, around 20% seen once. The specimen was naive CD8+ T cells from blood, with Jurkat cell RNA spiked in. The subset here: FACS-sorted CD8+CD4-CCR7+CD45RA+ naive T cells. The receptors were sampled from a human donor in good health. Some libraries in this study had Jurkat cell RNA spiked in.

V is TRBV4-2 and J is TRBJ1-1; D is ambiguous. Per germline, CDR1 LGHNA and CDR2 YNFKEQ. The CDR3 length is 13 residues. The V and J ends lost 5 bases and 1 base respectively, with 8 bases between them. The CDR3 DNA follows: TGTGCCAGCAGCGGGAAGAGGAACACTGAAGCTTTCTTT. Its protein product is CASSGKRNTEAFF.

This clonotype was seen a few times. As DNA, the CDR3 is TGTGCCAGCCGCCCGATACGCACCCAAGAGACCCAGTACTTC. This encodes CASRPIRTQETQYF. This chain links TRBV27 with TRBJ2-5; D is undetermined. Trimming shortened V by 8 bases and J by 1 base, and 14 bases separated the two germline ends. The V gene's germline CDR1 is MNHEY and CDR2 SMNVEV (reference sequence). This CDR3 is built from 14 residues.

Comment on this clonotype: One base away lies a much larger clone, so this may be a sequencing read error. This chain connects TRBV14 to TRBJ2-5; D is unresolved. This CDR3 comprises 13 residues. Germline CDR1 and CDR2: SGHDN and FVKESK. In DNA, the CDR3 is TGTGCCGGCAGCCTATGGACCACCGAGACCCAGTACTTC. Its protein is CAGSLWTTETQYF.

As concerns this clonotype: With a much larger clone just one base away, this may be a read error. J is TRBJ2-2 and V is TRBV7-9; 13 bases align to TRBD2. This CDR3 is 17 amino acids long. Germline loops: CDR1 SEHNR, CDR2 FQNEAQ (reference sequence). The CDR3 region has the DNA TGTGCCAGCAGCTTACCGACTAGCGGGAGGTTCACCGAGGAGCTGTTTTTT. Translation gives CASSLPTSGRFTEELFF.

With respect to this clonotype: This may be a read error, as it is one base from a much larger clone. This chain links TRBV5-1 with TRBJ2-1; 11 nucleotides align to TRBD2. The CDR3 extends over 15 amino acids. After removal of 0 bases from V and 12 bases from J, the junction contained 8 bases not matched to a gene. Germline V gene sequence: CDR1 SGHRS, CDR2 YFSETQ. This CDR3 reads CASSLGLAGSLGQFF. CDR3 bases: TGCGCCAGCAGCTTGGGACTAGCGGGATCTCTTGGGCAGTTCTTC.

This clonotype was detected ten times or more. The chain links TRBV5-1 to TRBJ1-2, with D perhaps TRBD1 (5 bases). V was shortened by 0 bases and J by 8 bases, with 11 bases between the two germline ends. Germline-derived CDR1 and CDR2 are SGHRS and YFSETQ. This CDR3 has 13 residues. CDR3 nucleotide sequence: TGCGCCAGCAGCTTGGCAGGGCACCTCGGCTACACCTTC. Amino acids: CASSLAGHLGYTF.

The table lists this clonotype with many counts. This rearrangement joins TRBV4-1 to TRBJ1-5, with TRBD1 matching over 8 bases. The CDR3 has 16 residues. Per germline, CDR1 MGHRA and CDR2 YSYEKL. Trimming at V came to 6 bases and at J to 7 bases, leaving 14 bases not matched to a gene. This CDR3 is CASSLERQGAGQPQHF. The CDR3 DNA is TGCGCCAGCAGTCTAGAGAGGCAGGGGGCCGGGCAGCCCCAGCATTTT.

At least ten counts were recorded for this clonotype. V gene TRBV7-2 combines with J gene TRBJ2-7; D is possibly TRBD1 (5 bases). V was trimmed by 5 bases and J by 2 bases, leaving 16 bases between them. Germline V lookup: CDR1 SGHTA, CDR2 FQGNSA. The CDR3 spans 15 residues. For the CDR3, the DNA is TGTGCCAGCAGCATATCCGAGACAGACCCCTACGAGCAGTACTTC. It yields the protein CASSISETDPYEQYF. The whole variable domain, filled in from reference TRBV7-2 and TRBJ2-7, reads GAGVSQSPSNKVTEKGKDVELRCDPISGHTALYWYRQSLGQGLEFLIYFQGNSAPDKSGLPSDRFSAERTGGSVSTLTIQRTQQEDSAVYLCASSISETDPYEQYFGPGTRLTVT.